These T cell receptor beta chains were read from a single sample in a study of shared T cell receptors in the human thymus. Only in-frame clones appear in the TCRdb table, and some are missing; sequencing was by immunoSEQ multiplex PCR. The repertoire holds about 610,000 clones, with roughly 90% as singletons. These records were also assigned to another study, of human thymus T cells.

Sequenced input: thymocytes. Every receptor here comes from a boy less than two years old with a congenital heart defect. Both conserved end residues are part of each CDR3. D genes are given only for firm matches. Some rows have no size entry. The others give once, few or many, or a class for an expanded clone.

TRBJ2-1	TRBD2	TRBV28	NA	CASSLSGLAGEPTDEQFF	TGTGCCAGCAGTTTGTCGGGACTAGCGGGTGAGCCTACGGATGAGCAGTTCTTC
TRBJ2-2	NA	TRBV10-3	NA	CAIRTTPSEGGELFF	TGTGCCATCAGGACTACTCCGAGCGAGGGCGGGGAGCTGTTTTTT
TRBJ2-1	NA	TRBV9	NA	CASSVDPSSYNEQFF	TGTGCCAGCAGCGTAGACCCCAGCTCCTACAATGAGCAGTTCTTC
TRBJ2-1	TRBD2	TRBV4-3	NA	CASSPEGGSGSHNEQFF	TGCGCCAGCAGCCCCGAAGGTGGGAGCGGGAGCCACAATGAGCAGTTCTTC
TRBJ2-3	NA	TRBV10-2	few	CASRARSTDTQYF	TGCGCCAGCAGAGCTAGGAGCACAGATACGCAGTATTTT
TRBJ1-2	TRBD1	TRBV5-6	NA	CASSLRDRVNYGYTF	TGTGCCAGCAGCTTGAGGGACAGAGTAAACTATGGCTACACCTTC
TRBJ2-7	TRBD2	TRBV10-1	NA	CAIPWGGWSSYEQYF	TGCGCCATTCCCTGGGGGGGGTGGAGCTCCTACGAGCAGTACTTC
TRBJ2-2	TRBD2	TRBV7-2	NA	CASSLERQDSGRQCGELFF	TGTGCCAGCAGCTTAGAGAGGCAGGATAGCGGGAGACAGTGCGGGGAGCTGTTTTTT
TRBJ2-5	NA	TRBV7-2	NA	CASSLGLRYQETQYF	TGTGCCAGCAGCCTGGGCCTCCGGTACCAAGAGACCCAGTACTTC
TRBJ2-3	TRBD1	TRBV11-3	NA	CASSPRTGQGTDTQYF	TGTGCCAGCAGCCCCCGGACAGGGCAGGGCACAGATACGCAGTATTTT
TRBJ2-2	TRBD2	TRBV6-1	NA	CASRRGAGNTGELFF	TGTGCCAGCAGGCGGGGGGCGGGGAACACCGGGGAGCTGTTTTTT
TRBJ2-3	TRBD1	TRBV2	once	CASPGQGSGDTQYF	TGTGCCAGCCCGGGACAGGGTTCGGGAGATACGCAGTATTTT
TRBJ2-7	NA	TRBV14	NA	CASSTTSQSYEQYF	TGTGCCAGCAGCACAACATCACAGTCCTACGAGCAGTACTTC
TRBJ1-5	TRBD1	TRBV28	NA	CASSLSLRQGINQPQHF	TGTGCCAGCAGCCTATCCCTGAGACAGGGAATCAATCAGCCCCAGCATTTT
TRBJ2-3	NA	TRBV7-6	NA	CASSLTGMKTDTQYF	TGTGCCAGCAGCTTAACAGGGATGAAGACAGATACGCAGTATTTT
TRBJ1-2	NA	TRBV7-3	NA	CASSLEQGSLYGYTF	TGTGCCAGCAGCTTAGAACAGGGCTCTCTCTATGGCTACACCTTC